This is a list of T cell receptor beta chains from one sample in a study of blood T cell repertoires in COVID-19. TCRdb's copy holds only in-frame clones and misses some; the assay was immunoSEQ multiplex PCR. In the table there are approximately 110,000 clones, around nine tenths of which are singletons. Specimen: peripheral blood. Receptors were obtained from a woman in her forties or fifties with active or convalescent COVID-19. CDR3s include the opening cysteine and the closing phenylalanine or tryptophan. The order of the fields is D gene, J gene, V gene, CDR3 length, clone size, CDR3 protein, CDR3 DNA. A D gene is named only where the DNA matches it firmly. Clone size is shown for a subset of rows, as once, few, many or a class of expanded clone.

-,TRBJ2-1,TRBV5-6,14,many,CASSFRQGYNEQFF,TGTGCCAGCAGCTTTAGGCAGGGTTACAATGAGCAGTTCTTC
-,TRBJ2-4,TRBV28,20,-,CASKFSVNRVGSVAKNIQYF,TGTGCCAGCAAATTTTCAGTGAACAGGGTGGGGTCGGTTGCCAAAAACATTCAGTACTTC
TRBD1,TRBJ2-7,TRBV7-2,15,-,CASSRDRGKAYEQYF,TGTGCCAGCAGCAGGGACAGGGGAAAGGCCTACGAGCAGTACTTC
TRBD2,TRBJ2-1,TRBV19,15,-,CASSTTSSSYNEQFF,TGTGCCAGTAGTACGACTAGCTCGTCCTACAATGAGCAGTTCTTC
-,TRBJ2-7,TRBV30,13,-,CAWSVLSGVEQYF,TGTGCCTGGAGTGTACTTTCGGGGGTTGAGCAGTACTTC
-,TRBJ2-7,TRBV2,15,-,CASSVDRPTSYEQYF,TGTGCCAGCAGTGTTGACAGGCCAACCTCCTACGAGCAGTACTTC
TRBD2,TRBJ2-1,TRBV24-1,15,-,CATSDTGGPVGEQFF,TGTGCCACCAGTGATACGGGAGGCCCGGTGGGGGAGCAGTTCTTC
-,TRBJ2-1,TRBV14,15,-,CASSQGRSSYNEQFF,TGTGCCAGCAGCCAAGGGAGGAGCTCCTACAATGAGCAGTTCTTC
-,TRBJ1-5,TRBV9,16,-,CASSVEDTGPNQPQHF,TGTGCCAGCAGCGTAGAGGACACCGGGCCCAATCAGCCCCAGCATTTT
TRBD1,TRBJ2-7,TRBV30,11,-,CAWHRGSEQYF,TGTGCCTGGCACAGGGGTAGCGAGCAGTACTTC
TRBD1,TRBJ1-4,TRBV5-6,15,-,CASSLGTGGVEKLFF,TGTGCCAGCAGCTTGGGGACAGGGGGCGTTGAAAAACTGTTTTTT
TRBD1,TRBJ2-1,TRBV7-2,14,-,CASIRDREVNEQFF,TGTGCCAGCATCCGCGACAGGGAAGTGAATGAGCAGTTCTTC
-,TRBJ2-7,TRBV7-8,15,-,CASSHTRELTYEQYF,TGTGCCAGCAGCCATACTAGAGAGTTGACCTACGAGCAGTACTTC
-,TRBJ1-1,TRBV4-3,14,-,CASSLEGGESEAFF,TGCGCCAGCAGCCTGGAGGGGGGGGAGAGTGAAGCTTTCTTT
TRBD1,TRBJ1-5,TRBV2,15,-,CASSDGQEWNQPQHF,TGTGCCAGCAGTGATGGACAGGAATGGAATCAGCCCCAGCATTTT
-,TRBJ2-1,TRBV1,15,-,CTSSLKWLAGGGQFF,TGCACCAGCAGCCTCAAGTGGCTAGCGGGGGGAGGGCAGTTCTTC
-,TRBJ2-7,TRBV4-1,15,-,CASSPGLSFSYEQYF,TGCGCCAGCAGCCCGGGACTTTCCTTCTCCTACGAGCAGTACTTC
-,TRBJ2-3,TRBV27,17,once,CASRRRTVGEGADTQYF,TGTGCCAGCAGGCGGAGGACGGTGGGGGAGGGGGCAGATACGCAGTATTTT
-,TRBJ2-7,TRBV9,15,-,CASSVGLTAAYEQYF,TGTGCCAGCAGCGTCGGACTGACTGCGGCCTACGAGCAGTACTTC
-,TRBJ2-6,TRBV7-2,15,-,CASSLVFSGANVLTF,TGTGCCAGCAGCTTAGTCTTTTCTGGGGCCAACGTCCTGACTTTC
-,TRBJ2-3,TRBV9,13,-,CASSWTSTDTQYF,TGTGCCAGCAGTTGGACTAGCACAGATACGCAGTATTTT
-,TRBJ1-2,TRBV28,13,-,CASSLGLTQGYTF,TGTGCCAGCAGTTTGGGACTCACGCAGGGCTACACCTTC